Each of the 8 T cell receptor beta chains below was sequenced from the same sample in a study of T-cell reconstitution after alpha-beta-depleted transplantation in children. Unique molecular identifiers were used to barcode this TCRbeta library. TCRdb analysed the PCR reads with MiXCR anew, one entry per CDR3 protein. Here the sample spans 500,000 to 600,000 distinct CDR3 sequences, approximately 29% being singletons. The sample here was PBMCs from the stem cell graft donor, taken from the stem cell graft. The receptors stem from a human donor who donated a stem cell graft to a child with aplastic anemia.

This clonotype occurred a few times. In DNA form, the CDR3 reads TGTGCCAGCAGCTTATCGGGGACAGCCTACGAGCAGTACGTC. Translating it yields CASSLSGTAYEQYV. The J gene is TRBJ2-7, the V gene TRBV7-9, with 7 bases matching TRBD1. There are 14 residues in the CDR3. Germline V gene data show CDR1 as SEHNR and CDR2 as FQNEAQ (reference sequence). V lost 2 bases to trimming and J lost 2 bases; unmatched junction nucleotides: 3.

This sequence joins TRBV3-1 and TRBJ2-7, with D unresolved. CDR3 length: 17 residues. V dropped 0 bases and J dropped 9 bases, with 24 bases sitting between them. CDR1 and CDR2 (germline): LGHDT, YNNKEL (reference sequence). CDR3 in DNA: TGTGCCAGCAGCCAAGACGAGGAAAAGGGTTCGAAGAATGTGCAGTACGTC. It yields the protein CASSQDEEKGSKNVQYV.

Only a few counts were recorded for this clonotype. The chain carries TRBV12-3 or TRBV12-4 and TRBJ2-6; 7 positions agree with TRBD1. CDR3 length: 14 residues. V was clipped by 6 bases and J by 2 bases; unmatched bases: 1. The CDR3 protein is CASRQGTGANVLTF. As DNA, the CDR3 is TGTGCCAGCAGACAGGGGACTGGGGCCAACGTCCTGACTTTC.

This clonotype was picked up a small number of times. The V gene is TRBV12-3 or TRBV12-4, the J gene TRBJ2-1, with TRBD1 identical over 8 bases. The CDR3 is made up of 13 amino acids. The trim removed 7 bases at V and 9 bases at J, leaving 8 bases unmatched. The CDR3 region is CASTKQGGGEQFF. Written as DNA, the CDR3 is TGTGCCAGCACCAAACAGGGGGGAGGTGAGCAGTTCTTC.

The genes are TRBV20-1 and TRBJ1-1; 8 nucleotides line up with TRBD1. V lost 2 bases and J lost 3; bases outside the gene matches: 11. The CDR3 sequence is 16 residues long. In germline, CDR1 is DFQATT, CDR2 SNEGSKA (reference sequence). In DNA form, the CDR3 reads TGCAGTGCTAGATACAATCGCAGGGGGCCTGACACTGAAGCTTTCTTT. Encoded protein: CSARYNRRGPDTEAFF.

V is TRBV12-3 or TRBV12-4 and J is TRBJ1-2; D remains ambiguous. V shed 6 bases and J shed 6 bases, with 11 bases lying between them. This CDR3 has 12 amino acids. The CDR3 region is CASSPFGHGYTF. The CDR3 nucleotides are TGTGCCAGCAGCCCGTTTGGACATGGCTACACCTTC.

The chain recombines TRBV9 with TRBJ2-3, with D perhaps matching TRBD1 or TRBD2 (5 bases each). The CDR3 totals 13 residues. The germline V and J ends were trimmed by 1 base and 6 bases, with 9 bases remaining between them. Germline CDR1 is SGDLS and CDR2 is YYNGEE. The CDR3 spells CASSVFGADTQYF. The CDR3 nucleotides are TGTGCCAGCAGCGTATTCGGGGCGGATACGCAGTATTTT.

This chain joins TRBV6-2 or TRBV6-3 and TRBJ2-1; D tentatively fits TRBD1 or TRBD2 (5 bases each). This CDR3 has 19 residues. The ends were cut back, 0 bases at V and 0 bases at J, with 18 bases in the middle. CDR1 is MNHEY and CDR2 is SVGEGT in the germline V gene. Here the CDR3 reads CASSYSLAGPSPSYNEQFF. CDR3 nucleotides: TGTGCCAGCAGTTACTCCCTAGCAGGGCCCTCTCCCTCCTACAATGAGCAGTTCTTC.